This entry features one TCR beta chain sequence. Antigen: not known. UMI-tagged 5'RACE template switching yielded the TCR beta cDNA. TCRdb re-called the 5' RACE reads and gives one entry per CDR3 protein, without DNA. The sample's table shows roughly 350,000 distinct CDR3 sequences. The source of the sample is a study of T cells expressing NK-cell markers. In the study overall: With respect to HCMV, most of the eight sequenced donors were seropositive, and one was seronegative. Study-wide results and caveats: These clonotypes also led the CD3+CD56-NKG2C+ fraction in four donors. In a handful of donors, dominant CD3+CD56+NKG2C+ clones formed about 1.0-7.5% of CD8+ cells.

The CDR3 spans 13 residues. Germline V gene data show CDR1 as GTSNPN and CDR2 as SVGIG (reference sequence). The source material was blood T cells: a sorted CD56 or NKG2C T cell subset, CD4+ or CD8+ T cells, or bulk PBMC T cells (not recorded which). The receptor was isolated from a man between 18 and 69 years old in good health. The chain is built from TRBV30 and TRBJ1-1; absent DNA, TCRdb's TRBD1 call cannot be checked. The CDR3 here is CAWRQGWNTEAFF.